Each of the 21 T cell receptor beta chains below was sequenced from the same sample in a study of response to subunit inactivated influenza vaccine. TCRdb re-called the RT-PCR reads with MiXCR, one entry per CDR3 protein. Counted here are hundreds of thousands of distinct CDR3 sequences, around 8% occurring once; the ten biggest clones make up under 15%. The sample here was PBMCs from blood, taken around 2 years after vaccination. The receptors stem from a man aged 50-75 years who received an inactivated influenza vaccine.

This chain links TRBV5-5 with TRBJ2-1; D unresolved. Trimming left V 4 bases short and J 4 bases short, with 18 bases between. The CDR3 spans 16 residues. Germline-derived CDR1 and CDR2 are SGHKS and YYEKEE (reference sequence). The CDR3 DNA reads as TGTGCCAGCAGCCCCGAACTCATTGGGCCTTACAATGAGCAGTTCTTC. Translation: CASSPELIGPYNEQFF.

This clonotype was detected ten times or more. V and J are TRBV20-1 and TRBJ2-1, with 12 bases identical to TRBD1. This CDR3 region has 14 residues. The V and J ends lost 6 bases and 10 bases, in that order; junction bases with no gene match: 10. CDR1 and CDR2 (germline): DFQATT, SNEGSKA (reference sequence). For the CDR3, the DNA is TGCAGTGCCGCCGGGACAGGGGGCGTAGAGGAGCAGTTCTTC. Amino acid sequence: CSAAGTGGVEEQFF.

This clonotype was found many times. V usage is TRBV4-2 and J usage is TRBJ2-1, with TRBD2 matching 7 bases. This CDR3 is 16 amino acids long. Germline CDR1 reads LGHNA; CDR2 reads YNFKEQ. After removal of 2 bases from V and 3 bases from J, the junction contained 7 bases not matched to a gene. CDR3 sequence reads: CASSQRAGNLYNEQFF. As DNA, the CDR3 is TGTGCCAGCAGCCAACGAGCGGGGAACCTCTACAATGAGCAGTTCTTC.

In the case of this clonotype: Germline and junction disagree at one end, which may indicate a read error. The chain uses TRBV11-2 and TRBJ1-1; tentative D call: TRBD1 (5 bases). CDR1 and CDR2 from the germline V gene are SGHAT and FQNNGV. This CDR3 has 13 amino acids. The CDR3 region has the DNA TGTGGCAGCAGGGTCCTGGGAGGAACTGAAGCTTTCTTT. It translates to CGSRVLGGTEAFF.

This chain connects TRBV29-1 to TRBJ2-1, with 9 positions matching TRBD2. The CDR3 is 18 residues long. J lost 3 bases, V lost 5 bases, and 17 bases had no gene match. CDR1 is SQVTM and CDR2 is ANQGSEA in the germline V gene. The CDR3 region is CSVRTFRLTSGRYNEQFF. CDR3 in DNA: TGCAGCGTTCGGACTTTTCGCCTGACTAGCGGACGCTACAATGAGCAGTTCTTC.

The sample holds many counts of this clonotype. This chain connects TRBV10-3 to TRBJ1-1; a weak D match, TRBD1 (5 bases). In germline, CDR1 is ENHRY, CDR2 SYGVKD. V was trimmed by 7 bases and J by 0 bases, leaving 12 bases between them. This CDR3 comprises 14 residues. The chain's CDR3 is CAIKTGGLNTEAFF. The CDR3 DNA sequence: TGTGCCATCAAAACGGGGGGGTTGAACACTGAAGCTTTCTTT.

This clonotype was counted between two and nine times. The chain joins TRBV5-1 to TRBJ2-7; 7 bases are a match to TRBD2. The CDR3 extends over 16 amino acids. With V trimmed by 0 bases and J by 2 bases, 8 bases remained unmatched. Germline CDR1 and CDR2: SGHRS and YFSETQ. The CDR3 is CASSLGSGGTTYEQYF. The CDR3, as DNA: TGCGCCAGCAGCTTGGGATCCGGGGGGACTACCTACGAGCAGTACTTC.

V is TRBV12-3 or TRBV12-4 and J is TRBJ2-7, with D unresolved. The length of the CDR3 is 14 residues. Trimming shortened V by 7 bases and J by 6 bases, and 19 bases separated the two germline ends. This CDR3 is CASTSGGILAEQYF. DNA of the CDR3: TGTGCCAGCACCTCGGGTGGGATCCTGGCCGAGCAGTACTTC.

This clonotype turned up a few times. The chain carries TRBV10-3 and TRBJ1-1; possible D gene TRBD1, 5 bases. The CDR3 contains 16 residues. CDR1 is ENHRY and CDR2 is SYGVKD in the germline V gene. V lost 4 bases to trimming and J lost 3 bases, with 18 bases between them. The CDR3 spells CAISGSRGVGYTEAFF. The CDR3 DNA reads as TGTGCCATCAGTGGCTCCCGGGGGGTCGGCTACACTGAAGCTTTCTTT.

The chain carries TRBV20-1 and TRBJ1-2; TRBD1 aligns across 10 bases. V was pared by 6 bases and J by 8 bases, with 6 bases of the junction left unmatched. The CDR3 has 12 amino acids. Per germline, CDR1 DFQATT and CDR2 SNEGSKA (reference sequence). CDR3 loop: CSARQGAEGYTF. CDR3 sequence (DNA): TGCAGTGCCCGACAGGGGGCTGAAGGCTACACCTTC.

This clonotype appeared many times. The rearrangement joins TRBV29-1 to TRBJ2-7; no reliable D call. V lost 6 bases and J lost 0, with 12 bases in between. CDR1 and CDR2 (germline): SQVTM, ANQGSEA. The CDR3 is 13 residues long. The CDR3 spells CSVKVNSSYEQYF. Written as DNA, the CDR3 is TGCAGCGTAAAGGTCAATAGCTCCTACGAGCAGTACTTC.

V and J are TRBV7-2 and TRBJ2-1, with 10 bases fitting TRBD2. Germline V gene lookup returns CDR1 SGHTA and CDR2 FQGNSA. V lost 0 bases and J lost 10; bases outside the gene matches: 9. The CDR3 spans 16 residues. The CDR3 nucleotides are TGTGCCAGCAGCTTAGCGCAACTAGCGGGATGGGAAGAGCAGTTCTTC. Protein: CASSLAQLAGWEEQFF.

This clonotype showed up many times. The gene calls are TRBV7-9 and TRBJ2-1; 8 bases match TRBD1. Germline-derived CDR1 and CDR2 are SEHNR and FQNEAQ (reference sequence). V was clipped by 4 bases and J by 12 bases; unmatched bases: 8. The CDR3 has 13 amino acids. CDR3 residues: CASSSIDRGRQFF. The CDR3 DNA reads as TGTGCCAGCAGCTCAATTGACAGGGGTCGGCAGTTCTTC.

This clonotype has ten or more counts. The genes are TRBV5-1 and TRBJ1-1; no clear D. CDR1 and CDR2 from the germline V gene are SGHRS and YFSETQ. The V and J ends lost 2 bases and 0 bases respectively, with 8 bases between them. The CDR3 totals 14 residues. CDR3 coding DNA: TGCGCCAGCAGCTTATATACACTGAACACTGAAGCTTTCTTT. Its translation: CASSLYTLNTEAFF.

This clonotype has a count of ten or more. The chain carries TRBV11-1 and TRBJ2-2, with D possibly being TRBD2 (6 bases). V dropped 0 bases and J dropped 0 bases, with 8 bases sitting between them. This CDR3 spans 16 amino acids. The germline V gene encodes CDR1 SGHAT and CDR2 FQDESV (reference sequence). CDR3 amino acids: CASSLAIAANTGELFF. CDR3 DNA sequence: TGTGCCAGCAGCTTAGCAATAGCGGCGAACACCGGGGAGCTGTTTTTT.

This clonotype has a count of ten or more. The chain carries TRBV11-3 and TRBJ1-2; 10 bases map to TRBD1. V was clipped by 3 bases and J by 7 bases; unmatched bases: 11. Per the germline V gene, CDR1 is SGHNT and CDR2 is YENEEA. This CDR3 region has 16 residues. CDR3 residues: CASSLEGTGECAGYTF. The CDR3 DNA reads as TGTGCCAGCAGCTTGGAAGGGACAGGGGAGTGTGCTGGCTACACCTTC.

This clonotype was seen repeatedly, ten times or more. The chain is built from TRBV6-6 and TRBJ2-7; TRBD2 matches at 10 bases. Germline V gives CDR1 MNHNY, CDR2 SVGAGI (reference sequence). This CDR3 is 13 amino acids long. V shed 10 bases and J 6 bases; nucleotides not matched to a gene: 9. The CDR3 nucleotides read TGTGCCACCGCCGAGGGACTAGCGAGCGAGCAGTACTTC. This codes for CATAEGLASEQYF.

This chain uses TRBV7-2 with TRBJ2-1, with TRBD2 identical over 8 bases. The J segment lost 12 bases and the V segment lost 0 bases, leaving 7 bases of the junction unmatched. The germline gives CDR1 SGHTA, CDR2 FQGNSA. The CDR3 length is 14 residues. CDR3 protein: CASSLAREARRQFF. CDR3 sequence (DNA): TGTGCCAGCAGCTTAGCGCGGGAGGCCAGAAGGCAGTTCTTC. The whole variable domain, filled in from reference TRBV7-2 and TRBJ2-1, reads GAGVSQSPSNKVTEKGKDVELRCDPISGHTALYWYRQSLGQGLEFLIYFQGNSAPDKSGLPSDRFSAERTGGSVSTLTIQRTQQEDSAVYLCASSLAREARRQFFGPGTRLTVL.

This clonotype was found a few times. The chain carries TRBV10-3 and TRBJ2-5; D perhaps matches TRBD2 (5 bases). V was pared by 2 bases and J by 8 bases, with 18 bases between. The germline gives CDR1 ENHRY, CDR2 SYGVKD. CDR3 length: 15 amino acids. This CDR3 is CAISEAADSGVTQYF. CDR3 bases: TGTGCCATCAGTGAGGCGGCGGACTCCGGGGTAACCCAGTACTTC.

The rearrangement joins TRBV18 to TRBJ1-5, with unresolved D. Germline V lookup: CDR1 KGHSH, CDR2 LQKENI. The CDR3 is 14 amino acids. V shed 5 bases and J shed 6 bases, with 14 bases lying between them. The CDR3 region is CASSSDSTLQPQHF. The CDR3 DNA reads as TGTGCCAGCTCATCAGACTCGACCCTTCAGCCCCAGCATTTT.

This clonotype was found a few times. The rearrangement uses TRBV29-1 and TRBJ1-3; D ambiguous. This CDR3 is built from 11 residues. Trimming cost V 5 bases and J 2 bases, with 4 bases left between them. Germline V CDR1 and CDR2: SQVTM, ANQGSEA. The CDR3 coding sequence is TGCAGCGTTCGTGCTGGAAACACCATATATTTT. Amino acids: CSVRAGNTIYF.